One sample yielded the 27 T cell receptor beta chains listed below, sequenced in a study of shared clonotypes between healthy human individuals. Measured with immunoSEQ multiplex PCR; TCRdb has only the in-frame clones, and not every one. The sample comprises millions of clones, over 85% of which are singletons, and 0.13% rests with the top ten. Sequencing input: naive CD4+ T cells sorted from blood. Subset noted: CD45RA+ positively selected. All receptors derive from a man younger than 35 in good health.

The chain is built from TRBV4-3 and TRBJ2-7, with 12 bases lining up with TRBD2. This CDR3 is built from 13 residues. Germline V CDR1 and CDR2: LGHNA, YSLEER. V gave up 2 bases and J gave up 10 bases; unmatched junction bases: 3. This chain's CDR3 is CASSQTSGRIQYF. As DNA, the CDR3 is TGCGCCAGCAGCCAAACTAGCGGGAGGATTCAGTACTTC.

J is TRBJ2-3 and V is TRBV30; 13 nucleotides match TRBD2. V dropped 0 bases and J dropped 7; count of bases not matched to a gene: 7. This CDR3 region has 16 residues. CDR1 and CDR2 from the germline V gene are GTSNPN and SVGIG (reference sequence). CDR3 DNA: TGTGCCTGGAGTGTAGAAAGGACTAGCGGGGGCCATACGCAGTATTTT. Protein sequence: CAWSVERTSGGHTQYF.

V gene TRBV19 combines with J gene TRBJ2-5, with 9 bases fitting TRBD1. CDR3 length equals 16 residues. Germline assignment: CDR1 LNHDA and CDR2 SQIVND (reference sequence). V dropped 4 bases and J dropped 7; count of bases not matched to a gene: 13. This CDR3 is CASSNPRTGTGMTQYF. The CDR3, as DNA: TGTGCCAGTAGTAACCCCCGAACCGGGACAGGGATGACCCAGTACTTC.

The chain recombines TRBV19 with TRBJ2-5; D might be TRBD2 (6 bases). The CDR3 spans 14 residues. Trimming pared 6 bases from V and 4 bases from J, leaving 15 bases between. Germline V CDR1 and CDR2: LNHDA, SQIVND (reference sequence). The CDR3 region has the DNA TGTGCCAGTAGCAACACACGAGCGGGAGAGACCCAGTACTTC. Its translation is CASSNTRAGETQYF. Full variable domain (outside the CDR3, taken from reference TRBV19 and TRBJ2-5): DGGITQSPKYLFRKEGQNVTLSCEQNLNHDAMYWYRQDPGQGLRLIYYSQIVNDFQKGDIAEGYSVSREKKESFPLTVTSAQKNPTAFYLCASSNTRAGETQYFGPGTRLLVL.

V and J are TRBV18 and TRBJ1-2; 8 positions agree with TRBD1. This CDR3 has 14 residues. The V gene end was trimmed by 6 bases and the J gene end by 3 bases; junction bases not matched to a gene: 6. Germline assignment: CDR1 KGHSH and CDR2 LQKENI. The CDR3 sequence is CASSPNRGDYGYTF. CDR3 nucleotide sequence: TGTGCCAGCTCCCCCAACAGGGGGGACTATGGCTACACCTTC.

The chain joins TRBV7-2 to TRBJ1-5, with D unclear. Germline CDR1 reads SGHTA; CDR2 reads FQGNSA. Trimming shortened V by 3 bases and J by 6 bases, and 3 bases separated the two germline ends. The CDR3 covers 11 residues. The chain's CDR3 is CASSLIQPQHF. CDR3 DNA sequence: TGTGCCAGCAGCTTGATTCAGCCCCAGCATTTT.

The chain links TRBV30 to TRBJ1-3; no reliable D call. The V and J ends lost 8 bases and 0 bases respectively, with 11 bases between them. Germline V CDR1 and CDR2: GTSNPN, SVGIG (reference sequence). The CDR3 length is 13 residues. CDR3 nucleotide sequence: TGTGCCAGCGACCGCAGCTCTGGAAACACCATATATTTT. Amino acids: CASDRSSGNTIYF.

The chain recombines TRBV29-1 with TRBJ1-1; no definite D call. The V gene lost 4 bases and the J gene lost 4 bases, with 10 bases spanning the gap. CDR3 size: 12 residues. Germline values: CDR1 SQVTM, CDR2 ANQGSEA. In nucleotides, the CDR3 is TGCAGCGTTGGGGTTCTCAGCACTGAAGCTTTCTTT. It specifies CSVGVLSTEAFF.

This clone showed up just once. Other nucleotide sequences in the sample specify the same CDR3. This chain links TRBV5-1 with TRBJ1-1; no firm D call. Germline V gene lookup returns CDR1 SGHRS and CDR2 YFSETQ. V was cut by 4 bases and J by 1 base, with 11 bases left in between. There are 14 residues in the CDR3. CDR3 in amino acids: CASSLSGTNTEAFF. CDR3 nucleotide sequence: TGCGCCAGCAGCCTCTCGGGCACGAACACTGAAGCTTTCTTT.

The chain uses TRBV5-1 and TRBJ2-1, with D unclear. The germline CDR1 and CDR2 sequences are SGHRS and YFSETQ. V lost 4 bases to trimming and J lost 0 bases, with 8 bases between them. The CDR3 loop spans 14 amino acids. This CDR3 reads CASSPVSSYNEQFF. The CDR3 DNA is TGCGCCAGCAGCCCGGTCAGCTCCTACAATGAGCAGTTCTTC.

This sequence joins TRBV4-2 and TRBJ2-7, with D uncertain. Per the germline V gene, CDR1 is LGHNA and CDR2 is YNFKEQ. The CDR3 spans 15 residues. Trimming stripped 1 base from V and 3 bases from J, with 13 bases between. In DNA form, the CDR3 reads TGTGCCAGCAGCCAAGGGGTTGTGGGCAGCTACGAGCAGTACTTC. It yields the protein CASSQGVVGSYEQYF.

The V gene is TRBV5-4, the J gene TRBJ2-7, with 10 bases that match TRBD1. Germline V CDR1 and CDR2: SGHNT, YYREEE (reference sequence). V trimming: 2 bases; J trimming: 5 bases; junction bases outside the gene matches: 7. This CDR3 contains 15 residues. The DNA of the CDR3 is TGTGCCAGCAGCTTCCAGACAGGGGGCGCGGACGAGCAGTACTTC. Translated, it gives CASSFQTGGADEQYF.

The genes are TRBV28 and TRBJ2-7, with TRBD1 identical over 10 bases. The CDR3 is 13 residues long. V lost 6 bases and J lost 6; bases outside the gene matches: 5. Germline CDR1 and CDR2: MDHEN and SYDVKM. CDR3 in DNA: TGTGCCAGCAGGGGACAGGGGCGCCCCGAGCAGTACTTC. Translating gives CASRGQGRPEQYF.

This clone was picked up one time. This rearrangement joins TRBV11-1 to TRBJ1-1, with D unresolved. CDR3 length: 13 amino acids. From germline, CDR1 is SGHAT and CDR2 FQDESV (reference sequence). V was pared by 7 bases and J by 3 bases, with 12 bases between. CDR3: CASTDGGDTEAFF. The DNA of the CDR3 is TGTGCCAGCACCGACGGCGGGGACACTGAAGCTTTCTTT. Supplemented by reference TRBV11-1 and TRBJ1-1, the full variable domain reads EAEVAQSPRYKITEKSQAVAFWCDPISGHATLYWYRQILGQGPELLVQFQDESVVDDSQLPKDRFSAERLKGVDSTLKIQPAELGDSAMYLCASTDGGDTEAFFGQGTRLTVV.

This clone was recorded once. The rearrangement links TRBV10-3 to TRBJ2-3; no reliable D call. Trimming stripped 4 bases from V and 2 bases from J, with 7 bases between. The CDR3 covers 13 residues. Germline V gene data show CDR1 as ENHRY and CDR2 as SYGVKD. For the CDR3, the DNA is TGTGCCATCAGTGCTGACCCCACAGATACGCAGTATTTT. It is translated as CAISADPTDTQYF.

The chain joins TRBV5-1 to TRBJ1-6; D not resolved. V shed 0 bases and J shed 10 bases, with 11 bases lying between them. This CDR3 has 14 amino acids. Germline lookup yields CDR1 SGHRS and CDR2 YFSETQ. DNA of the CDR3: TGCGCCAGCAGCTTGGAGGGCGAGAGATCACCCCTCCACTTT. Amino acids: CASSLEGERSPLHF.

The chain recombines TRBV2 with TRBJ1-1; 10 bases align to TRBD1. Germline V gives CDR1 SNHLY, CDR2 FYNNEI. The CDR3 spans 16 residues. Germline trimming cut 5 bases from V and 1 base from J; bases unmatched to any gene: 7. The CDR3 loop is CASSPDRGLKNTEAFF. The CDR3 coding sequence is TGTGCCAGCAGTCCCGACAGGGGGCTAAAGAACACTGAAGCTTTCTTT.

The CDR3 sequence: CASSLAGGSPTDTQYF. For the CDR3, the DNA is TGTGCCAGCAGCTTGGCCGGCGGGAGTCCCACAGATACGCAGTATTTT. The chain links TRBV5-4 to TRBJ2-3; 7 nucleotides match TRBD2. The CDR3 contains 16 residues. The germline V gene encodes CDR1 SGHNT and CDR2 YYREEE (reference sequence). Trimming at V came to 0 bases and at J to 2 bases, leaving 6 bases not matched to a gene.

V usage is TRBV29-1 and J usage is TRBJ2-3, with D tentatively TRBD1 or TRBD2 (5 bases each). CDR1 SQVTM and CDR2 ANQGSEA come from the germline V gene. Trimming cost V 5 bases and J 2 bases, with 14 bases left between them. This CDR3 region has 14 residues. The CDR3 bases are TGCAGCGTTTCGGGGCGGGTAAACACAGATACGCAGTATTTT. This gives the protein CSVSGRVNTDTQYF.

This clone was observed once. The rearrangement joins TRBV6-5 to TRBJ2-2; D may be TRBD1 or TRBD2 (5 bases each). Trimming took 7 bases from V and 5 from J, leaving 14 bases between them. Per the germline V gene, CDR1 is MNHEY and CDR2 is SVGAGI. The CDR3 runs to 14 residues. CDR3 nucleotide sequence: TGTGCCAGCAATCGGCAGGGCGGGACCGGGGAGCTGTTTTTT. This codes for CASNRQGGTGELFF.

This clone was seen a handful of times. The same CDR3 is also encoded by other DNA sequences in this sample. V and J are TRBV6-1 and TRBJ2-7, with D unclear. The CDR3 spans 10 residues. Trimming took off 4 bases at V and 4 bases at J, with 2 bases between the two ends. CDR1 is MNHNS and CDR2 is SASEGT in the germline V gene. The CDR3 DNA is TGTGCCAGCAGTGTTTACGAGCAGTACTTC. The encoded protein is CASSVYEQYF.

The chain carries TRBV5-1 and TRBJ2-1; 8 bases agree with TRBD2. Germline V CDR1 and CDR2: SGHRS, YFSETQ. This CDR3 has 15 amino acids. Trimming at V came to 0 bases and at J to 8 bases, leaving 7 bases not matched to a gene. The CDR3 is CASSLDSGSIYEQFF. The CDR3 DNA sequence: TGCGCCAGCAGCTTGGACAGCGGGAGTATATATGAGCAGTTCTTC.

This chain links TRBV2 with TRBJ1-2, with 7 positions matching TRBD1. Trimming removed 6 bases from V and 7 bases from J; junction bases left unmatched: 17. CDR1 is SNHLY, CDR2 FYNNEI, per germline. This CDR3 spans 16 amino acids. DNA of the CDR3: TGTGCCAGCAGCGTTTTACAGGGGAGGGGTACTAGTGGCTACACCTTC. It is translated as CASSVLQGRGTSGYTF.

The chain joins TRBV27 to TRBJ2-5; D is tentatively TRBD1 or TRBD2 (6 bases each). Trimming pared 6 bases from V and 7 bases from J, leaving 15 bases between. The CDR3 length is 13 residues. CDR1 is MNHEY and CDR2 is SMNVEV in the germline V gene (reference sequence). CDR3 sequence (DNA): TGTGCCAGCAGAACAGGGACCGGGGGGACCCAGTACTTC. It specifies CASRTGTGGTQYF.

CDR3 sequence (DNA): TGTGCCAGCAGCCCGACCGCCAGGCCAGAGACCCAGTACTTC. Translated: CASSPTARPETQYF. V gene TRBV7-6 combines with J gene TRBJ2-5; D unresolved. This CDR3 has 14 amino acids. Trimming removed 5 bases at V and 4 bases at J, with 14 bases between. Germline values: CDR1 SGHVS, CDR2 FNYEAQ.

This rearrangement joins TRBV4-1 to TRBJ2-7; 12 nucleotides line up with TRBD2. This CDR3 has 18 amino acids. V lost 1 base to trimming and J lost 7 bases; unmatched junction nucleotides: 14. CDR1 and CDR2 (germline): MGHRA, YSYEKL. Here the CDR3 DNA reads TGCGCCAGCAGCCAAGCGGCGTCTACACTAGCGGGAGGAAGTGAGCAGTACTTC. This codes for CASSQAASTLAGGSEQYF.

This chain connects TRBV10-3 to TRBJ1-5, with D possibly TRBD1 on 6 matching bases. This CDR3 region has 15 residues. Germline CDR1 reads ENHRY; CDR2 reads SYGVKD. Trimming removed 11 bases from V and 3 bases from J, with 20 bases in between. CDR3 in DNA: TGTGCCTCGAAGGGGGACCTTTATTACAATCAGCCCCAGCATTTT. Protein sequence: CASKGDLYYNQPQHF.